This is a list of T cell receptor beta chains from one sample in a study of early T cells in non-severe SARS-CoV-2 infection. TCRdb used MiXCR to reprocess the 5' RACE reads, holding one entry per CDR3 protein. The sample lists 45,000 to 70,000 distinct CDR3 sequences; 11% were seen once. The sequenced sample consisted of whole blood. The receptors were gathered from an adult who was a healthcare worker with PCR-confirmed SARS-CoV-2 infection or an uninfected control (not recorded which). CDR3s include the opening cysteine and the closing phenylalanine or tryptophan. A D gene is named only where the DNA matches it firmly. A clone size is listed for some rows: how often the clone was seen (once, few, many), or a class if it is expanded.

size	V	J	D	DNA	CDR3
NA	TRBV14	TRBJ2-5	TRBD2	TGTGCCAGCAGCCAACGGTTACCGGGACTAGCGGTGGAGACCCAGTACTTC	CASSQRLPGLAVETQYF
many	TRBV6-2/TRBV6-3	TRBJ1-6	TRBD1	TGTGCCAGCAATAAGCGGACAGGGGATAATTCACCCCTCCACTTT	CASNKRTGDNSPLHF
few	TRBV7-2	TRBJ1-5	NA	TGTGCCAGCAGCTTCGCACAGGGAGGACAGCCCCAGCATTTT	CASSFAQGGQPQHF
many	TRBV5-5	TRBJ2-7	NA	TGTGCCAGCAGCTTACAGGGTTACTCCTACGAGCAGTACTTC	CASSLQGYSYEQYF
few	TRBV19	TRBJ2-2	NA	TGTGCCAGTAGTGTAAACCAGGGTGGGCCTAACACCGGGGAGCTGTTTTTT	CASSVNQGGPNTGELFF
NA	TRBV5-1	TRBJ2-2	NA	TGCGCCAGCGGGGCGGGGAACACCGGGGAGCTGTTTTTT	CASGAGNTGELFF
NA	TRBV7-2	TRBJ2-3	NA	TGTGCCAGCAGCCCCCGAGGGAGCACAGATACGCAGTATTTT	CASSPRGSTDTQYF
few	TRBV7-6	TRBJ2-7	TRBD2	TGTGCCAGCAGCCCCCGGACTAGCAGCTACGAGCAGTACTTC	CASSPRTSSYEQYF
NA	TRBV2	TRBJ1-6	NA	TGTGCCAGCAGTGGACAGTCAGATTCACCCCTCCACTTT	CASSGQSDSPLHF
many	TRBV2	TRBJ2-5	NA	TGTGCCAGCAGTGAGGTTGGGGTCAGAGAGACCCAGTACTTC	CASSEVGVRETQYF
many	TRBV21-1	TRBJ2-5	NA	TGTGCCAGCAGCGAGGGCCAGCGGGGTCAAGAGACCCAGTACTTC	CASSEGQRGQETQYF
NA	TRBV28	TRBJ1-4	NA	TGTGCCAGCACCGACAGGAAAAGAGGAGATGAAAAACTGTTTTTT	CASTDRKRGDEKLFF
few	TRBV21-1	TRBJ2-7	NA	TGTGCCAGCAGCAATGCCGCGAGTCAGCGGGAGACACTCCCCTTGGAGCAGTACTTC	CASSNAASQRETLPLEQYF
few	TRBV7-8	TRBJ1-4	NA	TGTGCCAGCAGCTTAGCGGGCATATTCCATCTCCCGGGAAATGAAAAACTGTTTTTT	CASSLAGIFHLPGNEKLFF
NA	TRBV7-8	TRBJ2-3	TRBD2	TGTGCCAGCAGCCCGACTAGCGCCACAGATACGCAGTATTTT	CASSPTSATDTQYF
NA	TRBV20-1	TRBJ2-7	NA	TGCAGAGCTAGAGTCCCAGGGGTGTCCTACGAGCAGTACTTC	CRARVPGVSYEQYF
NA	TRBV28	TRBJ2-7	TRBD1	TGTGCCAGCAGTTTGGGGCAGGGGGCGCTAGAGCAGTACTTC	CASSLGQGALEQYF
NA	TRBV29-1	TRBJ1-1	TRBD1	TGCAGCGTCACAGGGGGCGAGTCAAACACTGAAGCTTTCTTT	CSVTGGESNTEAFF
many	TRBV12-3/TRBV12-4	TRBJ2-5	NA	TGTGCCAGCACCCTTTACACCAGAGAAGAGACCCAGTACTTC	CASTLYTREETQYF
NA	TRBV11-1	TRBJ2-5	NA	TGTGCCAGCAGCCCCCATTTTTCAGAGTCGGAGACCCAGTACTTC	CASSPHFSESETQYF
many	TRBV3-1	TRBJ1-4	NA	TGTGCCAGCAGCCAAGAAGGTTTGAAGAATGAAAAACTGTTTTTT	CASSQEGLKNEKLFF
few	TRBV20-1	TRBJ2-7	NA	TGCAGTGCTAGAGATATGGCCAGGGTGGCCAACGAGCAGTACTTC	CSARDMARVANEQYF